This T cell receptor beta chain was recovered during a study of beta chain features in type 1 diabetes (dated 2018 in TCRdb). In the study overall: No differences in mean age, gender distribution, total cell number or subset yield were found between patients and healthy donors. A total of some 110 million sorted cells were examined across all samples, and a strong correlation was observed between cell number per subset and RNA yield. Naive and central memory subsets were obtained from all 30 or so donors, but regulatory and stem cell-like memory subsets were isolated from only 8 patients and 8 healthy donors. The study compared TCRB repertoires of sorted circulating CD4+ T cell subsets between recently diagnosed type 1 diabetes patients and matched healthy donors.

The germline V gene yields SGDLS for CDR1 and YYNGEE for CDR2. The CDR3 spans 15 residues, from the cysteine through the phenylalanine. Of all the DNA, just the CDR3 is kept, 45 bases in frame from base 1. Cut back by 3 bases and 2 bases, the V and J ends lie 11 bases apart. Each donor gave one peripheral blood draw, approximately 110 mL on average, collected into heparinised tubes. A BD FACSAria II was used to sort naive, central memory, regulatory and stem cell-like memory CD4+ T cells with a panel that included CD45RO, CCR7, CD25, CD127, CD95 and CD27. All sorted populations exceeded 98% purity. Right away, PBMCs were isolated by Lymphoprep density gradient centrifugation and were stained directly, with no culture step. To minimize batch effects, samples were stained and sorted in pairs, one healthy donor with one patient per experiment. Overall results and qualifications from the work: Naive, central memory and regulatory TCRB repertoires appeared to be more similar among patients than among healthy donors. Type 1 diabetes patients showed a moderate but significant shortening of TCRB CDR3 length in all four CD4+ subsets. Patients with type 1 diabetes made fewer insertions and deleted more nucleotides at VDJ recombination sites, implying thymic rearrangement abnormalities. PCR might favor shorter templates, but patient and control samples were amplified and corrected together, so any skew would affect both groups equally. Only small numbers of individuals were included in the HLA sub-analyses, which left unresolved whether HLA type had any influence on TCRB rearrangement. Because cDNA was sequenced instead of genomic DNA, highly expressing activated cells could be over-represented, though the groups showed no difference in activation or CD3 levels.

Of note for this clone: Its antigen specificity is not known. The input lacks base qualities; no much larger clone sits a single base away.

The High Capacity cDNA Reverse Transcription Kit was used to reverse transcribe all of the isolated RNA, meaning that expressed TCRB transcripts were what got sequenced. Deep immunoSEQ sequencing was performed on naive, central memory and regulatory T cell samples, with an average of approximately 3.9 million total reads per sample. Sorted cells were lysed in RLT buffer and RNA was extracted with DNase-treated RNeasy Micro or Mini kits, depending on cell number. Each cell subset was processed separately to prevent cross-contamination, with patient and healthy donor samples processed together. The immunoSEQ multiplex PCR was used to amplify TCRB sequences from cDNA, generating 87-bp fragments that spanned the CDR3 region. Sequencing of the amplicons was performed on the Illumina HiSeq platform. The authors processed their data as follows. Synthetic template baselines were used to correct PCR bias computationally, reads within Hamming distance 2 were collapsed together, and singletons that could not be merged were discarded. Reads were aligned against IMGT to assign V, D and J genes, CDR3 length and insertions or deletions at six rearrangement sites. Clonotype counts were normalized to sorted cell number within each subset before computing true diversity and Gini coefficients with the tcR R package. The overlap coefficient, calculated on TCRB nucleotide sequences, was used to quantify repertoire sharing. Out-of-frame TCRB sequences from naive cells were analyzed as a proxy for the pre-selection repertoire. TCRdb carries this immuneACCESS record with in-frame sequences only. Its versions omit some clonotypes, under half of them owing to an unresolved V gene in the studies checked, with the rest unexplained. D and trimming come from the DNA, and the V and J calls and clone size come from that table. Present in this sample are under 450,000 clones, about 15% of which were seen just once. The ten most abundant clones make up under 0.02% of the sample.

The sequence joins TRBV9 to TRBJ2-2, with a tentative D gene TRBD2 over 6 matching bases. Sequencing was carried out using naive CD4+ T cells from blood. The intended sense of this specimen's cell subset or site label: true naive CD4+ T cells. This clonotype was obtained from a woman between 18 and 29 years old in good health. Read as DNA, the sequence is TGTGCCAGCAGCGAGAGACTAGTTAACACCGGGGAGCTGTTTTTT. Its coded protein is CASSERLVNTGELFF.